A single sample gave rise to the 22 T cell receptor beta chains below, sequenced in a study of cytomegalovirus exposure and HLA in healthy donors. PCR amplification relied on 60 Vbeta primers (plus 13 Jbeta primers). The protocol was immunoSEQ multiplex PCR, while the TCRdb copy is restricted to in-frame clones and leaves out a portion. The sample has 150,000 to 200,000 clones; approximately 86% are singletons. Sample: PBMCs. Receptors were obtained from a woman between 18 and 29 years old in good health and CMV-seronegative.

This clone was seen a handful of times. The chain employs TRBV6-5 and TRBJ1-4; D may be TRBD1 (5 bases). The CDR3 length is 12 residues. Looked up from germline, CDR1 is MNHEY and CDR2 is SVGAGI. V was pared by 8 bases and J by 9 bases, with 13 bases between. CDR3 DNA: TGTGCCAGCTGGGGCAAAGAGAAAAAACTGTTTTTT. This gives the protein CASWGKEKKLFF.

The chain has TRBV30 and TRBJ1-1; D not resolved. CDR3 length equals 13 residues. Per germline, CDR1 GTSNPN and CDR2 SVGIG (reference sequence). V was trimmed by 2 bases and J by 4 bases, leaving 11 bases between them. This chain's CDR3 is CAWSWHGGTEAFF. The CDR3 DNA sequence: TGTGCCTGGAGTTGGCACGGCGGCACTGAAGCTTTCTTT.

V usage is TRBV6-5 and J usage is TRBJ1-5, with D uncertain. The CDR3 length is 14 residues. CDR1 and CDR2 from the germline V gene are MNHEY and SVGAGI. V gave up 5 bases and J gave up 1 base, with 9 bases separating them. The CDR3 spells CASSTFRSNQPQHF. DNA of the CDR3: TGTGCCAGCAGTACTTTCAGGAGCAATCAGCCCCAGCATTTT.

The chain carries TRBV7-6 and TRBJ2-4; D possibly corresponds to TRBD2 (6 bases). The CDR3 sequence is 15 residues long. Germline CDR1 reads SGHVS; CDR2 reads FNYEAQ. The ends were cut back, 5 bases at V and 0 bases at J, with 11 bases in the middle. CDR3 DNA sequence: TGTGCCAGCAGCCCAGCGGGCCTAGCCAAAAACATTCAGTACTTC. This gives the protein CASSPAGLAKNIQYF.

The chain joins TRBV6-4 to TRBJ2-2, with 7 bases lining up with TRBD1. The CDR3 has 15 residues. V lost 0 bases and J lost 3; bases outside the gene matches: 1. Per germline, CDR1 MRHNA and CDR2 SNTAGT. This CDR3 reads CASSDSDRHTGELFF. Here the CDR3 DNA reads TGTGCCAGCAGTGACTCGGACAGGCACACCGGGGAGCTGTTTTTT.

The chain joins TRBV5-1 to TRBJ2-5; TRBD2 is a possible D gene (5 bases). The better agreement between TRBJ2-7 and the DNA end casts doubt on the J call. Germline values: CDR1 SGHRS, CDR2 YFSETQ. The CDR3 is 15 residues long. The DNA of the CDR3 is TGCGCCAGCAGCTTGGTGAGCGGTACGTTCTACGAGCAGTACTTC. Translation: CASSLVSGTFYEQYF.

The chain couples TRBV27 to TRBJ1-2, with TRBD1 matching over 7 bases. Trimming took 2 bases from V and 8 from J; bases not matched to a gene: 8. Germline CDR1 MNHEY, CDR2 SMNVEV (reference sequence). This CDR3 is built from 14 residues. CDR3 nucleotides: TGTGCCAGCAGTTTAGGAGGGGGCGGTAAAGGCTACACCTTC. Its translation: CASSLGGGGKGYTF.

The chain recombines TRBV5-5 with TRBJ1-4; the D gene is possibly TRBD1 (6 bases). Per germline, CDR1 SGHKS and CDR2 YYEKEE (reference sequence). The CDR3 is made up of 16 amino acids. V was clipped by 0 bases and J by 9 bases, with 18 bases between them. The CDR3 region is CASSLDYRENLQKLFF. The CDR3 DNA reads TGTGCCAGCAGCTTGGATTACAGGGAGAACCTTCAAAAACTGTTTTTT.

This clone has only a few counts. CDR3 DNA sequence: TGCAGCGTGGAACCCGGGCGAGGGCCGGGCGAGCAGTACTTC. Translated: CSVEPGRGPGEQYF. This chain connects TRBV29-1 to TRBJ2-7, with D possibly being TRBD2 (5 bases). The CDR3 sequence is 14 residues long. The germline V gene has CDR1 SQVTM and CDR2 ANQGSEA. Trimming removed 6 bases at V and 6 bases at J, with 21 bases between.

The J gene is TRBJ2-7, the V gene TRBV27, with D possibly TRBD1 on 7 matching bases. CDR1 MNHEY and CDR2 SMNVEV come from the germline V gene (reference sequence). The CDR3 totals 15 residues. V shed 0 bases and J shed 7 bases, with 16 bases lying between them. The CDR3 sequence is CASSLSTRGLGEQYF. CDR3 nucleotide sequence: TGTGCCAGCAGTTTATCGACTAGGGGGCTGGGGGAGCAGTACTTC.

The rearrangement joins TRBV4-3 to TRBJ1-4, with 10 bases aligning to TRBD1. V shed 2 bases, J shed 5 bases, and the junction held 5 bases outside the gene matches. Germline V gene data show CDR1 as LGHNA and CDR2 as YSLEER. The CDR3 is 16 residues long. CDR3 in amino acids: CASSQPDRGRNEKLFF. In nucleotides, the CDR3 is TGCGCCAGCAGCCAACCCGACAGGGGGCGGAATGAAAAACTGTTTTTT.

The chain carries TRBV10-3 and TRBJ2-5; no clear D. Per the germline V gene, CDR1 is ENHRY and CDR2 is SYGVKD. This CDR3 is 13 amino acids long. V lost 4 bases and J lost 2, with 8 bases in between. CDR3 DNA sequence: TGTGCCATCAGTGTAGGAGAACAAGAGACCCAGTACTTC. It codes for CAISVGEQETQYF.

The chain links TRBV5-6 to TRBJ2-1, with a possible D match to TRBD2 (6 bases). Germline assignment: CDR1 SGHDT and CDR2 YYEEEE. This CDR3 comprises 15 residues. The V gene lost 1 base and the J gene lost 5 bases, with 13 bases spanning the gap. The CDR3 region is CASSLWWEANNEQFF. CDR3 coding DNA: TGTGCCAGCAGCTTGTGGTGGGAGGCGAACAATGAGCAGTTCTTC.

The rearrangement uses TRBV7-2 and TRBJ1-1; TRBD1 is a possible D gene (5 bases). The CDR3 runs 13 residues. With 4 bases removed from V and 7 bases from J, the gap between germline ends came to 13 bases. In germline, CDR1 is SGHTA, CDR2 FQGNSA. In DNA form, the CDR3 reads TGTGCCAGCAGCTCTGGGGGAGGAGTTGAAGCTTTCTTT. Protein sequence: CASSSGGGVEAFF.

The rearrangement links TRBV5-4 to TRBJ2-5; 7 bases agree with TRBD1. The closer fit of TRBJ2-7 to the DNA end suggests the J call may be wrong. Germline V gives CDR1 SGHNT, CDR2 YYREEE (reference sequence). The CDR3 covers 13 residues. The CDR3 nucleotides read TGTGCCAGCAGCCCACAGGGGACCTACGAGCAGTACTTC. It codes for CASSPQGTYEQYF.

CDR3 in DNA: TGTGCCAGCAGGGTTAGACTAGCAGAAGCCGGGGAGCTGTTTTTT. It translates to CASRVRLAEAGELFF. The gene calls are TRBV6-1 and TRBJ2-2; 7 bases map to TRBD2. This CDR3 is built from 15 residues. CDR1 is MNHNS, CDR2 SASEGT, per germline. With V trimmed by 6 bases and J by 6 bases, 10 bases remained unmatched.

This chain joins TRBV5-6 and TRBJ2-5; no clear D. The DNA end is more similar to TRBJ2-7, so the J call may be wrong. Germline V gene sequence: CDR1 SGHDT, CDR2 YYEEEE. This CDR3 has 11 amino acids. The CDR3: CASSLEYEQYF. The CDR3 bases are TGTGCCAGCAGCTTGGAATACGAGCAGTACTTC.

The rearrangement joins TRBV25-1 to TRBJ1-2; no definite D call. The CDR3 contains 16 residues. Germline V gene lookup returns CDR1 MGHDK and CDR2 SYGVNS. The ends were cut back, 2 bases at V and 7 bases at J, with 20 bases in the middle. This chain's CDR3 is CASSERALAGGGGYTF. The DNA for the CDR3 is TGTGCCAGCAGTGAAAGGGCTCTTGCGGGCGGCGGTGGCTACACCTTC.

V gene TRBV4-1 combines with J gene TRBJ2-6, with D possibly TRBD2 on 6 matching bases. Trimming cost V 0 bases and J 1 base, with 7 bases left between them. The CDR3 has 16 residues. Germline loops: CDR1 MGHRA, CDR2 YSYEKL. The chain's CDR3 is CASSQEGGSGANVLTF. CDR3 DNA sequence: TGCGCCAGCAGCCAAGAAGGAGGGTCTGGGGCCAACGTCCTGACTTTC.

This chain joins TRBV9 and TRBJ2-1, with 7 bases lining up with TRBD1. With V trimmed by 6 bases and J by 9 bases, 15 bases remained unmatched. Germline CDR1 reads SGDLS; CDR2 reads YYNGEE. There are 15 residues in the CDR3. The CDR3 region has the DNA TGTGCCAGCACGACACAAGGGGGCAGGGAAAGTGAGCAGTTCTTC. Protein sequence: CASTTQGGRESEQFF.

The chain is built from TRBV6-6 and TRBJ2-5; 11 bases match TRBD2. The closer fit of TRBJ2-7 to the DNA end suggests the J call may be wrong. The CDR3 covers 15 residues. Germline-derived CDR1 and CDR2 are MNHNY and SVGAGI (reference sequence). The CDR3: CASSLLAGVAYEQYF. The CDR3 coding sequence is TGTGCCAGCAGCCTACTAGCGGGAGTCGCCTACGAGCAGTACTTC.

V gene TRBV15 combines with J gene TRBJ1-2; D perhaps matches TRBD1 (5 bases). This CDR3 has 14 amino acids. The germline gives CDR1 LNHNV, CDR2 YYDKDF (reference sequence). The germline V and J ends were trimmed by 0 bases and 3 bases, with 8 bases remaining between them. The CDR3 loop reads CATSRDRGYYGYTF. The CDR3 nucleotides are TGTGCCACCAGCAGAGATCGGGGGTACTATGGCTACACCTTC.